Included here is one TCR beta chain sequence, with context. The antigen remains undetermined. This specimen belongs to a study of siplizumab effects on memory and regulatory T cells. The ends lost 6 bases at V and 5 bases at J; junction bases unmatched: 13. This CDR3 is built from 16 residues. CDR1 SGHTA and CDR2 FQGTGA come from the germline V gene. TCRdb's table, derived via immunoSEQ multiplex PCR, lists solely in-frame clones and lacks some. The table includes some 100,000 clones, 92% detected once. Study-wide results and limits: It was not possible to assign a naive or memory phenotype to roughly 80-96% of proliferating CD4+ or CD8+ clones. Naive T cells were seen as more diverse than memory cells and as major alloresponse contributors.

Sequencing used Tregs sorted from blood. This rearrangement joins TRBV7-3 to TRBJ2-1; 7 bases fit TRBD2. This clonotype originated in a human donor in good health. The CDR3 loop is CASSRWGGFINNEQFF. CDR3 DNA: TGTGCCAGCAGTAGATGGGGAGGGTTTATTAACAATGAGCAGTTCTTC.